Listed below are T cell receptor beta chains from one sample, sequenced in a study of T cell repertoires in cytomegalovirus infection. TCRdb ran MiXCR on the reads and lists one entry per CDR3 protein. Among 150,000 to 200,000 distinct CDR3 sequences listed, approximately 9.6% were seen once. Sequencing was done on a sample of PBMCs. The origin of the receptors is a human donor in good health (CMV status not recorded). Some clones in this sample may be carry-over from other donors' samples. CDR3s include the opening cysteine and the closing phenylalanine or tryptophan. The D gene is left open where the match is weak. Some rows have no size entry. The others give once, few or many, or a class for an expanded clone.

v_gene: TRBV4-2
abundance: few
j_gene: TRBJ2-3
len: 15
d_gene: TRBD2
CDR3aa: CASSQDGAGDGTQYF
CDR3nt: TGTGCCAGCAGCCAAGATGGGGCGGGAGACGGTACGCAGTATTTT

v_gene: TRBV6-6
abundance: many
j_gene: TRBJ1-5
len: 14
d_gene: .
CDR3aa: CASRYQWVGQPQHF
CDR3nt: TGTGCCAGCAGATACCAGTGGGTAGGTCAGCCCCAGCATTTT

v_gene: TRBV5-1
abundance: few
j_gene: TRBJ2-5
len: 12
d_gene: .
CDR3aa: CASSVGGETQYF
CDR3nt: TGCGCCAGCAGCGTGGGAGGAGAGACCCAGTACTTC

v_gene: TRBV6-2/TRBV6-3
abundance: many
j_gene: TRBJ2-7
len: 14
d_gene: .
CDR3aa: CASIGTWGSYEQYF
CDR3nt: TGTGCCAGCATTGGGACCTGGGGGTCCTACGAGCAGTACTTC

v_gene: TRBV7-2
abundance: many
j_gene: TRBJ2-7
len: 18
d_gene: .
CDR3aa: CASSLFSLGQPLSYEQYF
CDR3nt: TGTGCCAGCAGCTTATTTTCCCTGGGTCAGCCCCTTTCCTACGAGCAGTACTTC

v_gene: TRBV6-2/TRBV6-3
abundance: .
j_gene: TRBJ1-2
len: 14
d_gene: .
CDR3aa: CASRLRGANYGYTF
CDR3nt: TGTGCCAGCAGACTCAGGGGCGCTAACTATGGCTACACCTTC

v_gene: TRBV7-2
abundance: few
j_gene: TRBJ2-7
len: 15
d_gene: TRBD2
CDR3aa: CASSRTGTSLYEQYF
CDR3nt: TGTGCCAGCAGCAGAACCGGGACTAGTCTCTACGAGCAGTACTTC

v_gene: TRBV7-2
abundance: many
j_gene: TRBJ2-5
len: 14
d_gene: TRBD1
CDR3aa: CASSGTGNRETQYF
CDR3nt: TGTGCCAGCAGCGGGACAGGGAATCGAGAGACCCAGTACTTC

v_gene: TRBV7-2
abundance: many
j_gene: TRBJ1-2
len: 13
d_gene: TRBD1
CDR3aa: CASSLARQGANTF
CDR3nt: TGTGCCAGCAGCTTAGCGAGACAGGGGGCAAACACCTTC

v_gene: TRBV7-2
abundance: many
j_gene: TRBJ2-5
len: 16
d_gene: .
CDR3aa: CASSQVIQGRKETQYF
CDR3nt: TGTGCCAGCAGCCAGGTGATCCAGGGGCGGAAAGAGACCCAGTACTTC

v_gene: TRBV7-2
abundance: many
j_gene: TRBJ1-2
len: 15
d_gene: .
CDR3aa: CASSPQPRANYGYTF
CDR3nt: TGTGCCAGCAGCCCGCAGCCCAGGGCCAACTATGGCTACACCTTC

v_gene: TRBV7-2
abundance: many
j_gene: TRBJ1-1
len: 14
d_gene: .
CDR3aa: CASSGDRRRAEAFF
CDR3nt: TGTGCCAGCAGCGGAGACAGGCGACGTGCTGAAGCTTTCTTT

v_gene: TRBV4-3
abundance: many
j_gene: TRBJ2-7
len: 13
d_gene: .
CDR3aa: CASSQEEGHEQYF
CDR3nt: TGCGCCAGCAGCCAAGAAGAGGGCCACGAGCAGTACTTC

v_gene: TRBV12-3/TRBV12-4
abundance: many
j_gene: TRBJ1-5
len: 15
d_gene: .
CDR3aa: CASSLSTVGLQPQHF
CDR3nt: TGTGCCAGCAGTTTATCAACAGTGGGCCTACAGCCCCAGCATTTT